The 15 T cell receptor beta chains reported below all come from one sample, sequenced in a study of T-cell reconstitution after alpha-beta-depleted transplantation in children. It was with unique molecular identifiers that the TCRbeta library was prepared. TCRdb called the PCR reads again in MiXCR, with one record for every CDR3 protein. The data hold almost 600,000 distinct CDR3 sequences, with 20% to 30% observed a single time. The material was PBMCs, obtained before TCRalphabeta/CD19-depleted stem cell transplant. All receptors come from a boy under two years old with Wiskott-Aldrich syndrome, due to receive a stem cell transplant.

This clonotype appeared a few times. The chain employs TRBV10-2 and TRBJ2-1; 8 bases align to TRBD2. Trimming removed 1 base from V and 2 bases from J; junction bases left unmatched: 10. The length of the CDR3 is 18 residues. The V gene's germline CDR1 is WSHSY and CDR2 SAAADI. CDR3 residues: CASSEYPGLGSAYNEQFF. The CDR3 DNA follows: TGCGCCAGCAGTGAGTACCCGGGACTAGGAAGCGCCTACAATGAGCAGTTCTTC.

This clonotype was seen only a few times. V gene TRBV10-3 combines with J gene TRBJ2-1, with 12 bases identical to TRBD2. Trimming at V came to 5 bases and at J to 7 bases, leaving 6 bases not matched to a gene. The CDR3 is 15 residues long. The germline gives CDR1 ENHRY, CDR2 SYGVKD. Written as DNA, the CDR3 is TGTGCCATCAGTAAGACTAGCGGGAGTTCGAATGAGCAGTTCTTC. It specifies CAISKTSGSSNEQFF.

This clonotype was observed a handful of times. The chain recombines TRBV12-3 or TRBV12-4 with TRBJ2-7; 10 bases fit TRBD1. The CDR3 has 15 residues. Trimming at V came to 5 bases and at J to 3 bases, leaving 7 bases not matched to a gene. Here the CDR3 reads CASSVRDRGFYEQYF. In nucleotides, the CDR3 is TGTGCCAGCAGTGTCCGGGACAGGGGATTCTACGAGCAGTACTTC.

This clonotype came up a few times. The chain has TRBV5-1 and TRBJ2-1; 10 bases agree with TRBD2. CDR1 is SGHRS, CDR2 YFSETQ, per germline. Unmatched junction bases numbered 6, after V lost 3 bases and J lost 0 bases. CDR3 length equals 17 residues. CDR3 amino acids: CASSSQGLADSYNEQFF. The CDR3 DNA reads as TGCGCCAGCAGCTCCCAAGGACTAGCGGACTCCTACAATGAGCAGTTCTTC.

This clonotype has more than one count but fewer than ten. The chain has TRBV20-1 and TRBJ1-3; 9 nucleotides line up with TRBD1. V lost 5 bases to trimming and J lost 2 bases; unmatched junction nucleotides: 4. From germline, CDR1 is DFQATT and CDR2 SNEGSKA (reference sequence). The CDR3 runs to 14 residues. The CDR3 DNA reads as TGCAGTGCTTTGACAGGGGGAGCTGGAAACACCATATATTTT. This sequence encodes CSALTGGAGNTIYF.

The gene calls are TRBV29-1 and TRBJ2-5; 7 bases agree with TRBD2. Trimming at V came to 7 bases and at J to 5 bases, leaving 7 bases not matched to a gene. The CDR3 extends over 12 amino acids. The germline gives CDR1 SQVTM, CDR2 ANQGSEA. The CDR3 region is CSGLAVGETQYF. The CDR3 nucleotides are TGCAGCGGGCTAGCGGTTGGGGAGACCCAGTACTTC.

This clonotype was found a few times. This chain uses TRBV30 with TRBJ1-3; D ambiguous. The CDR3 has 14 residues. The V end lost 3 bases, the J end lost 1 base, and 10 bases lay between the germline ends. In germline, CDR1 is GTSNPN, CDR2 SVGIG (reference sequence). The CDR3 sequence: CAWSVGHSGNTIYF. DNA for the CDR3: TGTGCCTGGAGCGTGGGTCATTCTGGAAACACCATATATTTT.

The rearrangement uses TRBV5-1 and TRBJ2-1; 13 nucleotides agree with TRBD2. The CDR3 totals 16 residues. With V trimmed by 4 bases and J by 3 bases, 4 bases remained unmatched. CDR1 and CDR2 from the germline V gene are SGHRS and YFSETQ. CDR3 sequence: CASSRLAGGNYNEQFF. DNA of the CDR3: TGCGCCAGCAGCAGACTAGCGGGAGGAAACTACAATGAGCAGTTCTTC.

A few counts support this clonotype. The chain couples TRBV5-1 to TRBJ2-3; 12 nucleotides match TRBD2. The germline V gene encodes CDR1 SGHRS and CDR2 YFSETQ. J lost 4 bases, V lost 5 bases, and 5 bases had no gene match. The length of the CDR3 is 15 residues. For the CDR3, the DNA is TGCGCCAGCAGTGTGACTAGCGGGAGCGCAGATACGCAGTATTTT. Translating gives CASSVTSGSADTQYF.

A single count supports this clonotype. J is TRBJ2-5 and V is TRBV5-1; 7 bases agree with TRBD1. Germline loops: CDR1 SGHRS, CDR2 YFSETQ. J was trimmed by 3 bases and V by 0 bases; bases with no gene match: 8. The CDR3 contains 16 residues. The CDR3 region is CASSLDFGTAKETQYF. CDR3 nucleotides: TGCGCCAGCAGCTTGGACTTCGGGACAGCGAAAGAGACCCAGTACTTC.

The CDR3 loop is CASSGGHLETQYF. DNA for the CDR3: TGTGCCAGCAGCGGGGGACACTTAGAGACCCAGTACTTC. The gene calls are TRBV6-1 and TRBJ2-5, with D perhaps assigned TRBD1 or TRBD2 (6 bases each). Germline lookup yields CDR1 MNHNS and CDR2 SASEGT. V lost 6 bases to trimming and J lost 4 bases, with 12 bases between them. This CDR3 spans 13 amino acids.

The J gene is TRBJ2-1, the V gene TRBV20-1; 12 nucleotides match TRBD2. CDR1 DFQATT and CDR2 SNEGSKA come from the germline V gene (reference sequence). Trimming at V came to 0 bases and at J to 6 bases, leaving 12 bases not matched to a gene. CDR3 length: 18 residues. DNA for the CDR3: TGCAGTGCTAGAGAACGAAAACTAGCGGGAGGTAGGGGCAATGAGCAGTTCTTC. Amino acid sequence: CSARERKLAGGRGNEQFF.

This clonotype was found a few times. The chain has TRBV27 and TRBJ1-1, with D possibly being TRBD1 (5 bases). CDR3 size: 12 residues. Trimming took off 3 bases at V and 11 bases at J, with 13 bases between the two ends. In germline, CDR1 is MNHEY, CDR2 SMNVEV (reference sequence). The CDR3 sequence: CASSLTGGMAFF. Here the CDR3 DNA reads TGTGCCAGCAGTTTGACCGGGGGAATGGCTTTCTTT.

The gene calls are TRBV12-5 and TRBJ1-1; no reliable D call. Trimming shortened V by 5 bases and J by 5 bases, and 18 bases separated the two germline ends. The germline gives CDR1 LGHNT, CDR2 FRNRAP. The CDR3 has 15 residues. The CDR3 DNA sequence: TGTGCTAGTGGTATCCTCCAGGAAAGAGGGACTGAAGCTTTCTTT. This codes for CASGILQERGTEAFF.

A few counts support this clonotype. V and J are TRBV15 and TRBJ2-3; D gene ambiguous. The CDR3 consists of 11 residues. Germline CDR1 reads LNHNV; CDR2 reads YYDKDF (reference sequence). Trimming shortened V by 1 base and J by 8 bases, and 4 bases separated the two germline ends. CDR3 bases: TGTGCCACCAGCAGAGCGGGTACGCAGTATTTT. Its protein product is CATSRAGTQYF.